The clone carrying this TCR beta chain was seen more than once but under ten times. Antigen unknown. CDR1 and CDR2 (germline): MNHNS, SASEGT. V was pared by 2 bases and J by 3 bases, with 17 bases between. The CDR3 length is 16 residues. The sample originates from a study of CD8 T cell repertoires and HIV-1 epitope variants. Overall study: Separate wells received one of Twenty-five Gag or Nef variant peptides.

The table came from immunoSEQ multiplex PCR; TCRdb's copy has only in-frame clones and leaves some out. Of a few thousand clones listed, less than 75% are singletons. The J gene is TRBJ2-7, the V gene TRBV6-1; a possible D gene is TRBD1 (7 bases). Sequencing used cultured CD8+ T cells derived from PBMCs. The sequence came from a male donor with HIV. The CDR3 region has the DNA TGTGCCAGCAGTGAATTCCTGGAGGGGGCTTACTACGAGCAGTACTTC. It encodes CASSEFLEGAYYEQYF.